A selection of T cell receptor beta chains follows, all from one sample in a study of T cell responses to AZD1222 COVID-19 vaccine. Some clones are missing from TCRdb's copy, which holds only in-frame ones; the method was immunoSEQ multiplex PCR. The repertoire includes some 130,000 clones, roughly nine tenths of them detected once, and 6% to 7.5% sits in the top ten. Material: peripheral blood, obtained on day 0 of AZD1222 vaccination. Every receptor here comes from an adult in good health. CDR3s include the opening cysteine and the closing phenylalanine or tryptophan. D genes are given only for firm matches. Clone size is not always given. Where it is, it says once, few, many or a class for expanded clones.

.	TRBJ2-7	TRBV19	14	once	CASSSRASSYEQYF	TGTGCCAGTAGTAGTAGGGCCAGCTCCTACGAGCAGTACTTC
.	TRBJ1-2	TRBV5-1	13	.	CASSLDGVGGYTF	TGCGCCAGCAGCTTGGACGGGGTGGGTGGCTACACCTTC
.	TRBJ2-1	TRBV5-1	13	.	CASNTGVGNEQFF	TGCGCCAGCAACACAGGAGTCGGCAATGAGCAGTTCTTC
TRBD2	TRBJ2-3	TRBV7-9	16	.	CASSRSSGGAVDTQYF	TGTGCCAGCAGCAGATCTAGCGGGGGGGCTGTAGATACGCAGTATTTT
.	TRBJ2-7	TRBV7-6	15	few	CASSLGTGIVNEQYF	TGTGCCAGCAGCTTAGGTACAGGGATTGTCAACGAGCAGTACTTC
TRBD2	TRBJ2-1	TRBV5-4	17	.	CASSPELAGGRYNEQFF	TGTGCCAGCAGTCCCGAACTAGCGGGGGGTCGCTACAATGAGCAGTTCTTC
TRBD2	TRBJ2-1	TRBV5-1	16	.	CASSPGTSGGAYEQFF	TGCGCCAGCAGCCCCGGGACTAGCGGGGGGGCATATGAGCAGTTCTTC
TRBD1	TRBJ2-7	TRBV7-2	15	.	CASSLGQGIPYEQYF	TGTGCCAGCAGCTTAGGACAGGGGATACCCTACGAGCAGTACTTC
.	TRBJ2-5	TRBV18	15	.	CASSPNGGIQETQYF	TGTGCCAGCTCACCTAACGGGGGCATACAAGAGACCCAGTACTTC
.	TRBJ1-1	TRBV7-3	13	.	CASSSAGDTEAFF	TGTGCCAGCAGCTCCGCAGGTGACACTGAAGCTTTCTTT
.	TRBJ1-1	TRBV7-3	13	.	CASSLLLETEAFF	TGTGCCAGCAGTCTTTTACTAGAAACTGAAGCTTTCTTT
.	TRBJ2-3	TRBV21-1	15	.	CASSKGGPGTDTQYF	TGTGCCAGCAGCAAAGGAGGGCCTGGCACAGATACGCAGTATTTT
TRBD1	TRBJ1-2	TRBV12-3/TRBV12-4	12	.	CASSPDREGYTF	TGTGCCAGCAGCCCGGACAGGGAGGGCTACACCTTC
.	TRBJ2-7	TRBV4-2	15	.	CASSQDAVGSYEQYF	TGTGCCAGCAGCCAAGATGCCGTCGGATCCTACGAGCAGTACTTC
TRBD1	TRBJ2-7	TRBV9	14	.	CASSAGGQGYEQYF	TGTGCCAGCAGCGCAGGGGGACAGGGCTACGAGCAGTACTTC
.	TRBJ1-2	TRBV9	13	.	CASSVGRGYGYTF	TGTGCCAGCAGCGTAGGCAGGGGCTATGGCTACACCTTC
TRBD2	TRBJ2-1	TRBV28	15	.	CASSAPGGTYNEQFF	TGTGCCAGCAGTGCCCCCGGGGGGACCTACAATGAGCAGTTCTTC
TRBD1	TRBJ2-3	TRBV6-2/TRBV6-3	16	.	CASSSGTALRTDTQYF	TGTGCCAGCAGTTCTGGGACAGCCCTTAGGACAGATACGCAGTATTTT
.	TRBJ2-3	TRBV28	20	.	CASSPSNNRVSYPSADTQYF	TGTGCCAGCAGCCCATCCAACAACAGGGTCTCTTACCCTAGTGCAGATACGCAGTATTTT
TRBD1	TRBJ1-2	TRBV25-1	13	once	CASSRTGNYGYTF	TGTGCCAGCAGTAGGACAGGGAACTATGGCTACACCTTC